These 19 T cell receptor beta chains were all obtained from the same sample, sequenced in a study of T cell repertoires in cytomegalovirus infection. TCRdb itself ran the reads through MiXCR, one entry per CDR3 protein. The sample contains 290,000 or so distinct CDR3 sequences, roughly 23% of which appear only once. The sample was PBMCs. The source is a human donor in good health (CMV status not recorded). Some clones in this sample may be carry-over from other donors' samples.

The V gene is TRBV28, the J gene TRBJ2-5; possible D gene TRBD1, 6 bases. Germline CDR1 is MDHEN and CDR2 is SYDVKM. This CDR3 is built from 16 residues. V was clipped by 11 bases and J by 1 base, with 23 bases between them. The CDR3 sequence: CAHSTSGTLSQETQYF. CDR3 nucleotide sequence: TGTGCCCACAGTACCTCCGGGACACTCTCCCAAGAGACCCAGTACTTC.

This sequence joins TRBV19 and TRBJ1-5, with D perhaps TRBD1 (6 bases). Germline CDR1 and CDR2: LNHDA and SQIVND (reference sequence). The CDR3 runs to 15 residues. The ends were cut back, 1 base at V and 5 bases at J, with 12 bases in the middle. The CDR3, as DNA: TGTGCCAGTAGTATAGGTAACACAGGGTATCAGCCCCAGCATTTT. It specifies CASSIGNTGYQPQHF.

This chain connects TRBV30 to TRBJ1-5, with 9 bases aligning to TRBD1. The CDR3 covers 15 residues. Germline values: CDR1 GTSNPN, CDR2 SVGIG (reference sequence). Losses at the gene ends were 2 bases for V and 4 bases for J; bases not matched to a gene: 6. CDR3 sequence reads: CAWSTGTGYNQPQHF. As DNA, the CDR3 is TGTGCCTGGAGTACCGGGACAGGGTATAATCAGCCCCAGCATTTT. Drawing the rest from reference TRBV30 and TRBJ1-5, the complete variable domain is SQTIHQWPATLVQPVGSPLSLECTVEGTSNPNLYWYRQAAGRGLQLLFYSVGIGQISSEVPQNLSASRPQDRQFILSSKKLLLSDSGFYLCAWSTGTGYNQPQHFGDGTRLSIL.

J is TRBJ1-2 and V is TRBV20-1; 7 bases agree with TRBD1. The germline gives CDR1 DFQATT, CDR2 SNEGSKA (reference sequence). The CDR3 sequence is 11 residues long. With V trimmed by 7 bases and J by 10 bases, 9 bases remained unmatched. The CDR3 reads CSERAGGDYTF. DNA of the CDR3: TGCAGTGAAAGGGCAGGGGGTGACTACACCTTC.

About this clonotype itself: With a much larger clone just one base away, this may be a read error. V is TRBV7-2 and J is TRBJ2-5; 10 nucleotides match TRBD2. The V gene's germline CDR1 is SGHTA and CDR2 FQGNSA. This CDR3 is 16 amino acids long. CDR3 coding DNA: TGTGCCAGCAACTTAGCTCTAGCGGGAGTCCGGGAGACCCAGTACTTC. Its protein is CASNLALAGVRETQYF.

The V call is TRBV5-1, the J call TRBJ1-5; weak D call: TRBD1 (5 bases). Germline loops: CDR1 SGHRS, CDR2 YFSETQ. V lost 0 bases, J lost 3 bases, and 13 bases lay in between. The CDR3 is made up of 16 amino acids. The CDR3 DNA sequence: TGCGCCAGCAGCTTGGAGGCAGGGAGTTCCAATCAGCCCCAGCATTTT. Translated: CASSLEAGSSNQPQHF.

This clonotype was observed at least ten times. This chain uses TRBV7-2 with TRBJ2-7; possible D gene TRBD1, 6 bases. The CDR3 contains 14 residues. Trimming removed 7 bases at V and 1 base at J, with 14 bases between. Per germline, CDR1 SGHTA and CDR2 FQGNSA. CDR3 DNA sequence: TGTGCCAGCACCCGGGACACTGCTTCCTACGAGCAGTACTTC. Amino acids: CASTRDTASYEQYF.

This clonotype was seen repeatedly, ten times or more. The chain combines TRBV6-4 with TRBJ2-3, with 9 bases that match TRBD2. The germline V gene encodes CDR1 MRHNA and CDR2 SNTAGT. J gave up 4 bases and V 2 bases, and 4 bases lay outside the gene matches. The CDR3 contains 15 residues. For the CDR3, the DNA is TGTGCCAGCAGTGACCGGGCGGGGGGGCCAGATACGCAGTATTTT. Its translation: CASSDRAGGPDTQYF.

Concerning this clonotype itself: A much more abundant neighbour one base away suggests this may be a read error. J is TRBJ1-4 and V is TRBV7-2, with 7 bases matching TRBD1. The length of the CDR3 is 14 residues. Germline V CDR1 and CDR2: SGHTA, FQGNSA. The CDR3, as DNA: TGTGCCAACAGCCGCAACCTACAGGGGGAAAAACTGTTTTTT. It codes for CANSRNLQGEKLFF.

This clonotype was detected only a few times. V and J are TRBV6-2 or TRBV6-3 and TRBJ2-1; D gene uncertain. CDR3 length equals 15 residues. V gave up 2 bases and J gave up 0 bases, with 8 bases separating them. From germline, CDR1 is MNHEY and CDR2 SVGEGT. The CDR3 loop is CASSYDTSSYNEQFF. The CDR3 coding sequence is TGTGCCAGCAGTTACGACACAAGCTCCTACAATGAGCAGTTCTTC.

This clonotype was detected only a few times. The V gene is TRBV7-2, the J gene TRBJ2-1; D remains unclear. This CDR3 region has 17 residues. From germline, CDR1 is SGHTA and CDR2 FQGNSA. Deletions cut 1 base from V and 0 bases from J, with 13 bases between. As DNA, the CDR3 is TGTGCCAGCAGCTTAGTCGGTTCGGCTACCTCCTACAATGAGCAGTTCTTC. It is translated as CASSLVGSATSYNEQFF. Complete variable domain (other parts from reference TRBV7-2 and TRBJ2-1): GAGVSQSPSNKVTEKGKDVELRCDPISGHTALYWYRQSLGQGLEFLIYFQGNSAPDKSGLPSDRFSAERTGGSVSTLTIQRTQQEDSAVYLCASSLVGSATSYNEQFFGPGTRLTVL.

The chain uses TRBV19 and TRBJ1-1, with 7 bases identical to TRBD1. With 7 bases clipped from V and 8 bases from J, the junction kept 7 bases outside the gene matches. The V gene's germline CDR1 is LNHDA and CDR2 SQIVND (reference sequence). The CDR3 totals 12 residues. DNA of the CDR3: TGTGCCAGTACCCTGTCGGGACAGGAAGCTTTCTTT. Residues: CASTLSGQEAFF.

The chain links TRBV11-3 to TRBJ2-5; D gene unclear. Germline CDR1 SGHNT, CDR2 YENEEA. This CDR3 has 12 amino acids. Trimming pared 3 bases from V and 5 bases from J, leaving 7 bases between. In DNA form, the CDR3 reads TGTGCCAGCAGCTTCCACGGGGAGACCCAGTACTTC. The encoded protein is CASSFHGETQYF.

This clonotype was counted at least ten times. CDR3 protein: CASSLGTGTGNTIYF. The DNA of the CDR3 is TGTGCCAGCAGTTTGGGGACAGGCACTGGAAACACCATATATTTT. The chain links TRBV28 to TRBJ1-3; 8 bases are a match to TRBD1. Losses at the gene ends were 3 bases for V and 2 bases for J; bases not matched to a gene: 3. The V gene's germline CDR1 is MDHEN and CDR2 SYDVKM. This CDR3 comprises 15 residues.

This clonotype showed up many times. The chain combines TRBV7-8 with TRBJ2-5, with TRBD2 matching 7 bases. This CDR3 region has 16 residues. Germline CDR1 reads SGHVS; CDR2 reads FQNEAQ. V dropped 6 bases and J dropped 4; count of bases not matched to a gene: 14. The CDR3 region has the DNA TGTGCCAGCAGTCCTCTAGCGGTTGGGAGTGTAGAGACCCAGTACTTC. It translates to CASSPLAVGSVETQYF.

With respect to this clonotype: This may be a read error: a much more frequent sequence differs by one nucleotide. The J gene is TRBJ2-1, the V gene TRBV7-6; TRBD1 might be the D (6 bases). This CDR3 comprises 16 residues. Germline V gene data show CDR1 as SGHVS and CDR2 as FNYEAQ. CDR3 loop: CASSLDIPGTTNGQFF. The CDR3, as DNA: TGTGCCAGCAGCTTAGACATCCCCGGGACAACTAATGGGCAGTTCTTC.

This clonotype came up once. CDR3 residues: CASSSGQAANQPQHF. In nucleotides, the CDR3 is TGTGCCAGCAGTTCGGGACAGGCGGCAAACCAGCCCCAGCATTTT. V gene TRBV12-3 or TRBV12-4 combines with J gene TRBJ1-5; 8 bases align to TRBD1. Trimming removed 4 bases from V and 7 bases from J; junction bases left unmatched: 9. This CDR3 contains 15 residues.

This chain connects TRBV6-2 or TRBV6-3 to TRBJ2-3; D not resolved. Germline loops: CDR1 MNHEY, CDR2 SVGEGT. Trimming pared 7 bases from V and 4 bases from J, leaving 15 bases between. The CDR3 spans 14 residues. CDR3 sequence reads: CASTGWSSADTQYF. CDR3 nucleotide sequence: TGTGCCAGCACTGGGTGGAGCAGCGCAGATACGCAGTATTTT.

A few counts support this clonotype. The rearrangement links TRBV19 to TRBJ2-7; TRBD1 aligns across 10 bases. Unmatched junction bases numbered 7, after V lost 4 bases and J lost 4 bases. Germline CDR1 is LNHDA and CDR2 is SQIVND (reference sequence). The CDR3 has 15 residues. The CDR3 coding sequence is TGTGCCAGTAGTACCACCCTGGACAGGGGGTACGAGCAGTACTTC. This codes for CASSTTLDRGYEQYF.